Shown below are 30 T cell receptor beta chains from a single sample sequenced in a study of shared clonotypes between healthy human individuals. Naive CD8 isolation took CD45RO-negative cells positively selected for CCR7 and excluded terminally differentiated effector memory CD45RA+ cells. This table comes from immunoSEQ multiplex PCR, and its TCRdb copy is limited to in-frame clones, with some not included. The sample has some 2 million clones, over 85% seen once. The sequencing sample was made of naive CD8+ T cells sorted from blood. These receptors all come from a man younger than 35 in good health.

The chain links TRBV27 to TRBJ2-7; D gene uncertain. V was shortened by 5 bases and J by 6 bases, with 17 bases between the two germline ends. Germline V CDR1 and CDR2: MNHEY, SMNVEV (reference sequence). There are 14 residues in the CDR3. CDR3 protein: CASSPNQVWREQYF. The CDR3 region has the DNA TGTGCCAGCAGTCCCAACCAGGTGTGGCGCGAGCAGTACTTC.

The CDR3 nucleotides read TGTGCTAGTGGTTGGGAAGGCCACAATGAGCAGTTCTTC. Translation gives CASGWEGHNEQFF. The genes are TRBV12-5 and TRBJ2-1; D is unresolved. The CDR3 is 13 residues long. Germline V gene data show CDR1 as LGHNT and CDR2 as FRNRAP. The ends were cut back, 4 bases at V and 5 bases at J, with 9 bases in the middle.

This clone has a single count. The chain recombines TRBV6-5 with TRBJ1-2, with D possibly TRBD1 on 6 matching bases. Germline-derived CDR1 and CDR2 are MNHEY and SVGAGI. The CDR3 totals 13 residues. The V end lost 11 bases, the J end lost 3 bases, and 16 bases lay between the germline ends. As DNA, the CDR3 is TGTGCCCCCTGGCGCGGGGGCCACTATGGCTACACCTTC. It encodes CAPWRGGHYGYTF.

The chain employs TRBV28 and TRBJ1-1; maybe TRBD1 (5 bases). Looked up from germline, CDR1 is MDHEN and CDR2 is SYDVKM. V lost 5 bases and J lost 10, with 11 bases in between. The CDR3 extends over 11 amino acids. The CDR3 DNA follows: TGTGCCAGCAGTCAGGGTTCTCTAGCTTTCTTT. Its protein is CASSQGSLAFF. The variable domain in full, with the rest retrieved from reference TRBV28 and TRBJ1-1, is DVKVTQSSRYLVKRTGEKVFLECVQDMDHENMFWYRQDPGLGLRLIYFSYDVKMKEKGDIPEGYSVSREKKERFSLILESASTNQTSMYLCASSQGSLAFFGQGTRLTVV.

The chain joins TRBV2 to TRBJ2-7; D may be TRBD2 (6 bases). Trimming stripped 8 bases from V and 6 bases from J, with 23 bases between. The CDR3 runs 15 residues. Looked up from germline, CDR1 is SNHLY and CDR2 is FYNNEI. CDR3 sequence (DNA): TGTGCCAGCGAGGGCCCTTGGGAGAAAGCGGGCGAGCAGTACTTC. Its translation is CASEGPWEKAGEQYF.

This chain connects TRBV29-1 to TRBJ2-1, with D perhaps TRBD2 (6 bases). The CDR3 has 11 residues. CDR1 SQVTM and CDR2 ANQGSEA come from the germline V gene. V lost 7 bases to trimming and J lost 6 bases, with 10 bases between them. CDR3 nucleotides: TGCAGCGGGGACTGGGGCAATGAGCAGTTCTTC. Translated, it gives CSGDWGNEQFF.

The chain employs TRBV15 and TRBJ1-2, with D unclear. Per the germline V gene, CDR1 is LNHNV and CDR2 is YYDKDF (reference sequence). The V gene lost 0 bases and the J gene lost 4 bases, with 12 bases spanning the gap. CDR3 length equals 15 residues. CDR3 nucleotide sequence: TGTGCCACCAGCAGAGATCATTCGGGCAGCTATGGCTACACCTTC. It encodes CATSRDHSGSYGYTF.

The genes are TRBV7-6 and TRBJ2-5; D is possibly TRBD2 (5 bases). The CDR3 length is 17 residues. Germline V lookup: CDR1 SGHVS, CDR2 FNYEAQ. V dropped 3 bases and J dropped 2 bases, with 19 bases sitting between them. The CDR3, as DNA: TGTGCCAGCAGCTTTCGAGACGAGGGTCCTTTTCAAGAGACCCAGTACTTC. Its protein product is CASSFRDEGPFQETQYF.

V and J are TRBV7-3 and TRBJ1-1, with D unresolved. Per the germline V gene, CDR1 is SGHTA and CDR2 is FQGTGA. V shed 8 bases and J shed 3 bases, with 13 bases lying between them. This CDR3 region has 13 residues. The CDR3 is CASFSPGDTEAFF. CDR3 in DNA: TGTGCCAGCTTTAGCCCGGGAGACACTGAAGCTTTCTTT.

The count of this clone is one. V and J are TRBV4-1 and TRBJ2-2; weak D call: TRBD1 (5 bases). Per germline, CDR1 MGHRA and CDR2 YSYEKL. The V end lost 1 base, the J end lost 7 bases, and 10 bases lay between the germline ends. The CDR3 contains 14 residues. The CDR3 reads CASSQVKGIGELFF. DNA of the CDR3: TGCGCCAGCAGCCAAGTTAAGGGGATCGGGGAGCTGTTTTTT.

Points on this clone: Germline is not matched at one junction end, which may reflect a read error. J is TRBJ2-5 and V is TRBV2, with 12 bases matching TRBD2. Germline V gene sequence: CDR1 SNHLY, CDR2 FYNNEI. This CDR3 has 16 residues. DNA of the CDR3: TGTGCCGGCAGTGCACCGACTAGCGGGAGCCAAGAGACCCAGTACTTC. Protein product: CAGSAPTSGSQETQYF.

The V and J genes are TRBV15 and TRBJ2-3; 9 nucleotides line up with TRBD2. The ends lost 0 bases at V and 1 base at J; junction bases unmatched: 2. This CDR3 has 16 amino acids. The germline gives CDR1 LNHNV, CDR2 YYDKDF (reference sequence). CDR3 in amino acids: CATSREVAGGTDTQYF. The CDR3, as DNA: TGTGCCACCAGCAGAGAAGTAGCGGGGGGCACAGATACGCAGTATTTT.

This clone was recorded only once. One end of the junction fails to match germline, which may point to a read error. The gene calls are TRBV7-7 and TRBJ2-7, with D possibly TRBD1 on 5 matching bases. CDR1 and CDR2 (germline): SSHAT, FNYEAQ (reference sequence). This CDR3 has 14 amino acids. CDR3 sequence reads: CASSLYRNSYEQYF. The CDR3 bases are TGTGCTAGCAGCTTATACAGGAACTCCTACGAGCAGTACTTC.

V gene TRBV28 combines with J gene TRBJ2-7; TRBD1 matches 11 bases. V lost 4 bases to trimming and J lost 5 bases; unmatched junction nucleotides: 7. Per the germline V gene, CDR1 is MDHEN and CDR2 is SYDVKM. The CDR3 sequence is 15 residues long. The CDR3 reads CASSSGQGAVNEQYF. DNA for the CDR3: TGTGCCAGCAGTTCAGGACAGGGGGCTGTGAACGAGCAGTACTTC.

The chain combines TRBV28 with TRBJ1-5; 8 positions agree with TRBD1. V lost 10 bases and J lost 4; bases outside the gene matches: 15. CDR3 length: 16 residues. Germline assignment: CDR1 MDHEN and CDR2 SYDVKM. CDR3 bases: TGTGCCACCCTCCCTACCGGGACAGGAACGAATCAGCCCCAGCATTTT. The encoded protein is CATLPTGTGTNQPQHF.

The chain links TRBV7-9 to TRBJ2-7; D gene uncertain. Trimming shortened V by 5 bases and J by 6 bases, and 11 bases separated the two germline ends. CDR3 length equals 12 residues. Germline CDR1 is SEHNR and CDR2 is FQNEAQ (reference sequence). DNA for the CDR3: TGTGCCAGCAGCAAGTCGGCGCCCGAGCAGTACTTC. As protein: CASSKSAPEQYF.

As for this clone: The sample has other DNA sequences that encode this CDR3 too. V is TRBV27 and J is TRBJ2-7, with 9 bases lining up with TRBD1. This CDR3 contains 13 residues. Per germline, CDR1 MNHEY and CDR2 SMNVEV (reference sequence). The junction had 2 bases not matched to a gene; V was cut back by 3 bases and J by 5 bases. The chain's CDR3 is CASSFGQGNEQYF. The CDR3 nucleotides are TGTGCCAGCAGTTTCGGACAGGGGAACGAGCAGTACTTC.

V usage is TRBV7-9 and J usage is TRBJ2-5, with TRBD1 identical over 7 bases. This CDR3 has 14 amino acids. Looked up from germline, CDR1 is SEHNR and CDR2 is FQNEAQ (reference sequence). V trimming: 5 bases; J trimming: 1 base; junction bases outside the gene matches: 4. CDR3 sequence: CASSRQGFQETQYF. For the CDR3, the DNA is TGTGCCAGCAGCCGACAGGGCTTCCAAGAGACCCAGTACTTC.

The chain's CDR3 is CASRSLASNTGELFF. In nucleotides, the CDR3 is TGTGCCAGCAGGTCACTAGCGTCGAACACCGGGGAGCTGTTTTTT. V gene TRBV28 combines with J gene TRBJ2-2, with 7 bases matching TRBD2. With V trimmed by 6 bases and J by 0 bases, 4 bases remained unmatched. The CDR3 length is 15 residues. CDR1 and CDR2 (germline): MDHEN, SYDVKM.

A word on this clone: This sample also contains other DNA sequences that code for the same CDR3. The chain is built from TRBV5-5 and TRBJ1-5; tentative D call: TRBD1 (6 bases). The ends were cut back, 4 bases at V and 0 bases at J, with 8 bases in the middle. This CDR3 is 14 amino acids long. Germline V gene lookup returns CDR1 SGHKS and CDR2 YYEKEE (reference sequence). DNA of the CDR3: TGTGCCAGCAGCCCAGGGGATAGCAATCAGCCCCAGCATTTT. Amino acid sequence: CASSPGDSNQPQHF.

The CDR3 here is CASSYSGLNPETQYF. CDR3 DNA sequence: TGTGCCAGCAGTTACTCGGGTCTAAATCCAGAGACCCAGTACTTC. The rearrangement joins TRBV6-5 to TRBJ2-5; D gene uncertain. This CDR3 is built from 15 residues. The germline CDR1 and CDR2 sequences are MNHEY and SVGAGI. Deletions cut 0 bases from V and 4 bases from J, with 12 bases between.

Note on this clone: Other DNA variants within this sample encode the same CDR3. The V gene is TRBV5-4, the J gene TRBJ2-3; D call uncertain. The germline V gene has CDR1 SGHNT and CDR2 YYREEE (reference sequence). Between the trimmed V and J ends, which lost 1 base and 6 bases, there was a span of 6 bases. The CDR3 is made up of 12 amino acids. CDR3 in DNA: TGTGCCAGCAGCTTGTTGGGGGATACGCAGTATTTT. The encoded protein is CASSLLGDTQYF.

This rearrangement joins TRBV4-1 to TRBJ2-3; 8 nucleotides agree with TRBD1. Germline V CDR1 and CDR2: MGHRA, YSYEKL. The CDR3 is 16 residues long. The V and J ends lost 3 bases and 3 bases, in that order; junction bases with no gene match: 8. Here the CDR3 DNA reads TGCGCCAGCAGCCATCTGGGACAGGTGGGGACAGATACGCAGTATTTT. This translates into CASSHLGQVGTDTQYF.

The CDR3 is CASSPRGEINNSPLHF. For the CDR3, the DNA is TGTGCCAGCAGCCCCCGGGGAGAAATCAATAATTCACCCCTCCACTTT. The chain has TRBV7-3 and TRBJ1-6; D is undetermined. CDR3 length equals 16 residues. Trimming removed 5 bases at V and 5 bases at J, with 16 bases between. Germline V CDR1 and CDR2: SGHTA, FQGTGA.

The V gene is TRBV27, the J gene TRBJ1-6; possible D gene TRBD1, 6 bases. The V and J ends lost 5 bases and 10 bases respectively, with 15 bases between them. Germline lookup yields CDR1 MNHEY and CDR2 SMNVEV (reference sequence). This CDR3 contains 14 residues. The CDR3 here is CASSPTGFGSPLHF. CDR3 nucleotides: TGTGCCAGCAGTCCCACAGGGTTCGGGTCACCCCTCCACTTT.

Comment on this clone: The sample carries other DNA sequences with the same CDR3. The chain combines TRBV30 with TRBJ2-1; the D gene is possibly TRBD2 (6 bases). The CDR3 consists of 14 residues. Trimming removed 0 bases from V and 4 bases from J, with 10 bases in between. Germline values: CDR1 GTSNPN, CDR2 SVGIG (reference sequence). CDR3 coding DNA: TGTGCCTGGAGTGTAGTGGCGGGGTACAATGAGCAGTTCTTC. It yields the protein CAWSVVAGYNEQFF.

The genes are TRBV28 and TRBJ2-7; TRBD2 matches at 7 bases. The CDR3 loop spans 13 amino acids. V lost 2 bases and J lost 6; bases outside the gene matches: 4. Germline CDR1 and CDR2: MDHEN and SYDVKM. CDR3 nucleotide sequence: TGTGCCAGCAGTTTAGCGGGAGCGGTCGAGCAGTACTTC. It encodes CASSLAGAVEQYF.

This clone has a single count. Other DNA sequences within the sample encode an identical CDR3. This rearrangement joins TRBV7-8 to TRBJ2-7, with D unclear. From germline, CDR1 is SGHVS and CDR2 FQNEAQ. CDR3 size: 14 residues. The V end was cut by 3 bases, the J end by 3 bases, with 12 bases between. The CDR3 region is CASSLVGNSYEQYF. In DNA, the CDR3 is TGTGCCAGCAGCTTGGTAGGGAATAGCTACGAGCAGTACTTC. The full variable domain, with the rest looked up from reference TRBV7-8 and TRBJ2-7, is GAGVSQSPRYKVAKRGQDVALRCDPISGHVSLFWYQQALGQGPEFLTYFQNEAQLDKSGLPSDRFFAERPEGSVSTLKIQRTQQEDSAVYLCASSLVGNSYEQYFGPGTRLTVT.

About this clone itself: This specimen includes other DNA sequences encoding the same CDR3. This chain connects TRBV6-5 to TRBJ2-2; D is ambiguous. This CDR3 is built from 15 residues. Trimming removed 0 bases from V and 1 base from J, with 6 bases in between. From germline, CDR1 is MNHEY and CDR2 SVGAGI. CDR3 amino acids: CASSYSPGNTGELFF. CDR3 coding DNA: TGTGCCAGCAGTTACTCGCCCGGGAACACCGGGGAGCTGTTTTTT.

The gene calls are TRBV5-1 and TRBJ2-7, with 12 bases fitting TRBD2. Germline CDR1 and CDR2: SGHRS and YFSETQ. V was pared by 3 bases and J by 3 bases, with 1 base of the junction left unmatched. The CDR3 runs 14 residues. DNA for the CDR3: TGCGCCAGCAGCTCTAGCGGGGGGGACTACGAGCAGTACTTC. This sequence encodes CASSSSGGDYEQYF.